Reported below is one T cell receptor (beta chain). Its antigen is not identified. This specimen belongs to a study of cytomegalovirus exposure and HLA in healthy donors. In the study overall: Counted in an early data release were roughly 87 million unique TCRs from HLA-typed donors. Study-wide results and limits: An assumption of roughly uniform sequencing depth across donors underlay the presence/absence analyses. Later analysis identified a missense DCLRE1C variant that was linked to TCR beta V- and J-gene trimming. Among TCR beta chains, those listed as cytomegalovirus-associated numbered about 150.

The CDR3 consists of 14 residues. Germline CDR1 MNHEY, CDR2 SVGAGI. V lost 5 bases and J lost 5, with 12 bases in between. It was with 60 Vbeta and 13 Jbeta primers that the PCR ran. Data came from immunoSEQ multiplex PCR; TCRdb stores just in-frame clones and leaves some out. This table holds about 140,000 clones, approximately 84% found once. Source material: PBMCs. This clonotype originated in a man aged 25 to 45 in good health and CMV-seropositive. This chain connects TRBV6-5 to TRBJ2-2; D perhaps matches TRBD2 (6 bases). CDR3 DNA sequence: TGTGCCAGCAGTCCGACTAGGAGAACCGGGGAGCTGTTTTTT. This encodes CASSPTRRTGELFF.